This T cell receptor beta chain was observed in a study of blood T cells in healthy people across ages (dated by TCRdb to between 2014 and 2017). Regarding the study in general: In model experiments, roughly one uniquely barcoded TCR beta cDNA molecule per two T cells was captured by template switching. Age-related changes in TCR beta repertoire diversity were measured in the study by deep sequencing normalized with unique cDNA molecular identifiers. Donors were grouped into four age groups: young (average approximately 15 years), middle-aged (39), aged (62) and long-lived (less than 85). The study analyzed two additional independent replicas of 1 million unique cDNA reads from the same blood draw for two donors, one aged 18 to 29 and one aged 80 or older. General findings and caveats noted by the study authors: Estimates of total diversity from one million sequenced T cells were regarded as lower bounds and underestimates. Compared with the aged group, the long-lived group had more naive CD4+ T cells, fewer expanded clones and increased TCR diversity, a pattern suggesting age selection. The percentage of naive T cells measured by flow cytometry correlated strongly with observed TCR beta diversity. Conclusive comparison of naive and antigen-experienced compartments was prevented by the profiling of bulk unsorted PBMCs. Observed TCR beta diversity per million T cells fell roughly linearly with age, and a significant reduction was already apparent by age roughly 40. The CMV infection status of donors was not known, potentially confounding age-related changes in expanded clonotypes.

Library preparation employed 5' RACE. Sequencing was performed on an Illumina HiSeq 2500. A second PCR of roughly 6 to 12 cycles was run with a J-beta primer mix and a sample-barcoded 5' primer. A unique molecular identifier was introduced onto each TCR beta cDNA molecule by a template-switch 5' adaptor carrying 12 random nucleotides. Each sample yielded at least 2.5 million CDR3-containing paired-end reads. The Mint cDNA synthesis kit, primed by a TRBC-specific oligonucleotide, was used to synthesize first-strand cDNA from all RNA. After uracil-DNA glycosylase treatment, a first 18-cycle PCR used universal primers M1SS and BC2_uni_R on all cDNA. Processing in the source paper ran as follows. Each sample was normalized by randomly selecting 1 million high-quality reads, each carrying a distinct molecular identifier. Reads sharing molecular identifiers were discarded rather than binned into consensus sequences. MiTCR, set to a Q25 quality threshold and the strictest error-elimination algorithm, was used for CDR3 identification, clonotype clustering and error correction. A nonparametric unseen species model with Euler transformation was used to estimate a lower bound on total TCR beta diversity. The public reads were quality trimmed at Q25 with fastp and then assembled into clones with MiXCR by TCRdb, keeping productive beta chains. Rows matching on CDR3 protein sequence are summarized as one entry with the most common DNA and genes. Here the V and J calls rest on TCRdb's processing, not on the authors' analysis. This sample gives 750,000 to 1,000,000 distinct CDR3 sequences in total; 25% to 30% of them show up just once. Approximately 10% of the sample is held by the ten biggest clonotypes.

Its CDR3 holds 13 amino acids, cysteine through phenylalanine. Only the CDR3 DNA is retained, 39 bases long and in frame from the first base. The junction carries 12 bases between V and J, which are trimmed by 7 bases and 5 bases respectively. To note about this clonotype: There is no known antigen for this receptor. There are no base qualities to consult, and no much larger clone falls within one base.

The donors were a few dozen Caucasian individuals from Russia, aged roughly 6 to 100 years, who were systemically healthy. Approximately 9.7 milliliters of peripheral blood were drawn from each donor into EDTA-treated Vacutainer tubes. Ficoll-Paque density-gradient centrifugation was used to isolate PBMCs, with at least 6 million per sample. Total RNA, at least 5 micrograms per sample, was extracted from PBMCs with Trizol reagent. For every donor, flow cytometry on a PBMC aliquot measured the percentage of naive CD45RAhigh/CD27high T cells. Separately, the same data were catalogued under a study of T cells of mothers and their children. Taken from the second paper: Nine systemically healthy Caucasian individuals served as donors, namely three mothers together with their six children. cDNA synthesis used all of the extracted RNA, with approximately 1.4 ug of RNA in each 15 ul reaction. In the second PCR, the M1S primer added sample barcodes and 2-4 random nucleotides. Each mother yielded over 8.5 million TCR beta CDR3 reads and each child about 3 million reads. Thymic selection shapes the output of TCR recombination in a similar way in related and unrelated pairs, and inherited differences have a minor effect. Normalized repertoire overlap was always found to be slightly, but never significantly, higher in related mother-child pairs than in unrelated mother-child pairs. No persistent microchimeric T cell clones were found, with a detection sensitivity of approximately 100 clones per million clonotypes. The study used deep NGS to compare TCR beta repertoires of mothers and children, seeking features distinguishing related mother-child pairs from unrelated individuals. The mean age was about 38 +/- 4 years for the mothers and roughly 11 +/- 4 years for the children. After adapter ligation with NEBNext reagents, the libraries were sequenced on Illumina HiSeq 2000 with 100+100 nt paired-end reads. To prevent cross-contamination, the mother and child libraries were prepared a month apart and were sequenced in separate runs. For each donor, between about 500,000 and 2,200,000 distinct TCR beta clonotypes were identified. Naive TCR beta clonotypes were estimated from low-frequency clonotypes matched to each donor's FACS-determined naive share, without sorting.

The chain is encoded by TRBV12-3 or TRBV12-4 joined to TRBJ1-5; the D region possibly corresponds to TRBD1 (6 bases align). Input material: blood. This TCR was recovered from a woman between 40 and 55 years old in good health. Read as DNA, the sequence is TGTGCCAGCAAAGGGGGAAGATATCAGCCCCAGCATTTT. Its product reads: CASKGGRYQPQHF.